The source of this TCR beta chain is a study of blood T cell repertoires in COVID-19 (dated by TCRdb to 2020 to 2021). For the wider study: Samples from collaborators originated in the United States, Italy and Spain and spanned both the acute and convalescent phases of COVID-19. The prospective study material was composed of cDNA or gDNA derived from T cells, B-cell-depleted T cells, or PBMCs. The dataset comprised deeply sampled blood TCRbeta repertoires from subjects exposed to, actively infected with, or recovered from COVID-19. The repertoires were made available in a free public database intended to serve as a resource for research on the immune response to SARS-CoV-2. The samples were drawn from two sources: the first 160 participants of the ongoing ImmuneRACE study, and approximately 1,300 subjects contributed by 6 global collaborators. Nearly every sample came with metadata listing a de-identified subject ID, COVID-19 status, age in years and sex. Where available, HLA class I and class II types were obtained from metadata supplied by the sample provider rather than from assay-based typing.

What the study reported, not specific to this receptor: The quantity of clinical and demographic metadata differed by source and by participant and was supplied without curation.

One collaborating source in Seattle enrolled patients during active infection and followed them longitudinally through the course of disease. Whole blood was collected in K2EDTA tubes by collaborating institutions according to the institutions' own protocols. For TCRbeta analysis, collaborators shipped samples in one of three forms: frozen whole blood, isolated PBMCs, or DNA extracted from either of those sample types. The CDR3 measures 15 amino acids from cysteine to phenylalanine. Only the CDR3 region is kept as DNA, spanning 45 bases read in frame from base 1. V was cut back by 1 base and J by 5 bases, leaving a gap of 14 bases between them. The germline V gene sets CDR1 to SGHTA and CDR2 to FQGNSA. The immunoSEQ Assay, a bias-controlled multiplex PCR, was used to amplify TCRbeta CDR3 regions from genomic DNA. Per the original workflow: The number of nucleated cells in each sample was estimated from the amplification of reference gene primers within the assay. To quantify the absolute abundance of each unique TCRbeta CDR3 rearrangement, sequence reads were collapsed and filtered. For each sample, productive Simpson clonality was calculated by taking the square root of Simpson's diversity index across productive rearrangements. TCRdb mirrors the immuneACCESS table, restricted to in-frame sequences. Some clones are absent from its copies; in checked studies, under half trace to an unresolved V gene, and the reason for the others is unknown. The DNA was the basis for D and trimming; V, J and clone size are from that table. This sample is represented by about 82,000 clones; approximately 78% of them were singletons. Clones ranked in the top ten supply just over 35% of the sample.

Regarding this clone: What this receptor recognizes is not known. Per-base quality was not reported, and no clone a single base away is much larger than it.

This sequence originates from a man aged 60 to 75 with COVID-19, enrolled during active disease. The sample was peripheral blood. This chain joins TRBV7-2 to TRBJ1-2, with an unclear D gene assignment. The nucleotide sequence reads as follows: TGTGCCAGCAGCTTAGGGGTGCAGGTCCGGTATGGCTACACCTTC. Its amino acids are CASSLGVQVRYGYTF.